The present T cell receptor (beta chain) was sequenced within a study of cytomegalovirus exposure and HLA in healthy donors. Turning to the study itself: Genotyping of nearly 400 donors showed that about 79% belonged to the Caucasian-associated ancestry cluster. Whole-study findings and limits: Associated with cytomegalovirus, according to the listing, were around 160 TCR beta chains. Rarity held for most TCR sequences, but there were some public TCRs that occurred in many donors. Immune exposure information available was restricted to CMV serostatus.

As concerns this clone: Its target is unknown.

Germline loops: CDR1 SGHRS, CDR2 YFSETQ. The trim removed 3 bases at V and 2 bases at J, leaving 4 bases unmatched. This CDR3 comprises 14 residues. The study ran its PCR with 60 Vbeta and 13 Jbeta primers. Produced via immunoSEQ multiplex PCR; TCRdb's table is partial and in-frame only. The sample holds roughly 100,000 clones, under 85% seen once. The source of this sequence is a man between 18 and 29 years old in good health and CMV-seronegative. The rearrangement uses TRBV5-1 and TRBJ1-1; TRBD1 aligns across 7 bases. Material: PBMCs. CDR3 sequence (DNA): TGCGCCAGCAGCTCAGGACAGGAAAACACTGAAGCTTTCTTT. Protein: CASSSGQENTEAFF.